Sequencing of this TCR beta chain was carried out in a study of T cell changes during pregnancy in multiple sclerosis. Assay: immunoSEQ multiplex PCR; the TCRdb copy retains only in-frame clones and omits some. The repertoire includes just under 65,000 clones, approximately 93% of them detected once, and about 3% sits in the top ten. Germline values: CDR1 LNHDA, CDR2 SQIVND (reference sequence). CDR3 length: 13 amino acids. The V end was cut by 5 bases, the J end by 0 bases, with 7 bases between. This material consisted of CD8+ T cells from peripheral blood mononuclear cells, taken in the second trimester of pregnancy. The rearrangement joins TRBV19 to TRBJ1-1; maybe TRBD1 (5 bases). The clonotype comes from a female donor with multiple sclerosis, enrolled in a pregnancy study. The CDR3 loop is CASSPTVNTEAFF. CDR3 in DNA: TGTGCCAGTAGTCCGACAGTGAACACTGAAGCTTTCTTT.